The clone carrying this T cell receptor beta chain came up many times. This sample is part of a study of T-cell reconstitution after alpha-beta-depleted transplantation in children. The CDR3 has 11 amino acids. The germline V and J ends were trimmed by 6 bases and 3 bases, with 6 bases remaining between them. CDR1 and CDR2 from the germline V gene are MDHEN and SYDVKM. Unique molecular identifiers were used to barcode this TCRbeta library. MiXCR was run by TCRdb on the PCR reads, yielding one entry per CDR3 protein. The table lists 90,000 to 100,000 distinct CDR3 sequences, about 22% of them singletons.

This material consisted of PBMCs, taken before TCRalphabeta/CD19-depleted stem cell transplant. The V and J genes are TRBV28 and TRBJ2-7; no clear D. This TCR was sampled from a boy aged 2 to 10 with acute lymphoblastic leukemia, due to receive a stem cell transplant. In DNA, the CDR3 is TGTGCCAGCAGCCGATACTACGAGCAGTACTTC. This sequence encodes CASSRYYEQYF.